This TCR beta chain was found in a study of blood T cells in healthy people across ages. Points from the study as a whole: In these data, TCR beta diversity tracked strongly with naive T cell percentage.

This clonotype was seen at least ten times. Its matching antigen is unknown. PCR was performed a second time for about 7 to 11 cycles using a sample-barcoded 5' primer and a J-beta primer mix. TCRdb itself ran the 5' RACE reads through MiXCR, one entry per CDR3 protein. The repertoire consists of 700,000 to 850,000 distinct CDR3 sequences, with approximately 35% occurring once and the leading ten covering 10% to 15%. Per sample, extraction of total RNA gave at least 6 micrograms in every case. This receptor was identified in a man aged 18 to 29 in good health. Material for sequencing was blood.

CDR3 protein: CASSYSEGYGYTF. The CDR3 DNA follows: TGTGCCAGCAGTTACTCCGAGGGGTATGGCTACACCTTC. The J gene is TRBJ1-2, the V gene TRBV6-5; tentatively, D is TRBD1 (5 bases). Deletions cut 0 bases from V and 5 bases from J, with 7 bases between. CDR3 size: 13 residues. From germline, CDR1 is MNHEY and CDR2 SVGAGI.